Listed below are T cell receptor beta chains from one sample, sequenced in a study of read filtering for tumor transcriptome and immune sequencing. MiXCR, run by TCRdb on the reads, gives a single entry per CDR3 protein. The sample carries 50,000 or so distinct CDR3 sequences, 15% to 20% recorded once. The specimen was a population of CD138-negative cells sorted from bone marrow. The receptor source for this set is a donor at least 40 years old with multiple myeloma. Each CDR3 is given with its conserved first and last residue. The order of the fields is CDR3 length, clone size, D gene, J gene, V gene, CDR3 DNA, CDR3 protein. A D gene is named only where the DNA matches it firmly. Where a row states a size, it is once, few, many or the class of an expanded clone; other rows omit it.

14 . . TRBJ2-7 TRBV5-4 TGTGCCAGCAGCGATACCCTATACCAGTACGAGCAGTACTTC CASSDTLYQYEQYF
14 many . TRBJ1-1 TRBV5-1 TGCGCCAGCAGCTCCGGACAGCTGAACACTGAAGCTTTCTTT CASSSGQLNTEAFF
14 many . TRBJ1-2 TRBV30 TGTGCCTGGAATGGAGGGCGGGATAAGTATGGCTACACCTTC CAWNGGRDKYGYTF
13 many . TRBJ1-6 TRBV2 TGTGCCATACAGGGCGGCGTGGATTCACCCCTCCACTTT CAIQGGVDSPLHF
16 many TRBD1 TRBJ2-2 TRBV29-1 TGCAGCGTTAAGGACAGGGCAAAGGGAAACACCGGGGAGCTGTTTTTT CSVKDRAKGNTGELFF
15 medium-sized TRBD1 TRBJ2-1 TRBV5-1 TGCGCCAGCAGCACTGGACAGGGGGCGCCTAATGAGCAGTTCTTC CASSTGQGAPNEQFF
11 many . TRBJ2-3 TRBV24-1 TGTGCCACCAGTGGATGGGATACGCAGTATTTT CATSGWDTQYF
16 many . TRBJ2-5 TRBV29-1 TGCAGCGTGAGGATTGGACGGACCGATAGGCGAGAGACCCAGTACTTC CSVRIGRTDRRETQYF
15 many . TRBJ2-5 TRBV20-1 TGCAGTGCTAGAGGTGGGAGTAGCGGAGGGGAGACCCAGTACTTC CSARGGSSGGETQYF
15 . . TRBJ1-1 TRBV7-9 TGTGCCAGCAGCGAGGACTGGGGGCGGCTTACTGAAGCTTTCTTT CASSEDWGRLTEAFF
20 many TRBD1 TRBJ2-1 TRBV3-1 TGTGCCAGCAGCCTCTTAGCCGGGACAGGGGGCGGTAGGTCCTACAATGAGCAGTTCTTC CASSLLAGTGGGRSYNEQFF
14 many . TRBJ2-4 TRBV12-3/TRBV12-4 TGTGCCAGCAGTTTACGGGGTTTCCAAAACATTCAGTACTTC CASSLRGFQNIQYF
13 many . TRBJ2-5 TRBV4-3 TGCGCCAGCAGCCAAACCAGAACGGCGACCCAGTACTTC CASSQTRTATQYF
16 . TRBD2 TRBJ2-3 TRBV11-3 TGTGCCAGCAGCCTCTTATTAGCGGGGCTGACAGATACGCAGTATTTT CASSLLLAGLTDTQYF
14 many . TRBJ2-7 TRBV4-2 TGTGCCAGCAGCCAAGATGCCCGTCGCGGCGAGCAGTACTTC CASSQDARRGEQYF
13 . . TRBJ1-5 TRBV12-3/TRBV12-4 TGTGCCAGCAGTAACGGTTACAATCAGCCCCAGCATTTT CASSNGYNQPQHF
13 many . TRBJ1-1 TRBV13 TGTGCCAGCAGACCGGCGGCTGACACTGAAGCTTTCTTT CASRPAADTEAFF
14 many TRBD2 TRBJ2-7 TRBV6-2/TRBV6-3 TGTGCCAGCAGTTCAGCGGGAGCCCGGTACGAGCAGTACTTC CASSSAGARYEQYF
18 few TRBD2 TRBJ2-7 TRBV20-1 TGCAGTGCTAGTTTAACGCTAGCGGCCTTGGGCGGCTCCTACGAGCAGTACTTC CSASLTLAALGGSYEQYF
16 many TRBD1 TRBJ2-7 TRBV28 TGTGCCAGCAGTTCCGCCGGACAGGGGGCCTCCTACGAGCAGTACTTC CASSSAGQGASYEQYF
14 many TRBD1 TRBJ2-1 TRBV7-7 TGTGCTAGCAGCTTAGATGAGGGGGCACGGGAGCAGTTCTTC CASSLDEGAREQFF
12 many . TRBJ1-3 TRBV29-1 TGCAGCGTTGAGAGTCCGGGGATACCCATATATTTT CSVESPGIPIYF
13 . . TRBJ2-1 TRBV12-5 TGTGCTGGTGGCAGGGGTAGCGAGAATGAGCAGGTCTTC CAGGRGSENEQVF
14 . . TRBJ2-1 TRBV19 TGTGCCAGTAGTATAGACCAAATAGCCGCGGGGCAGTTCTTC CASSIDQIAAGQFF
14 many . TRBJ2-2 TRBV20-1 TGCAGTGCTAGAGATCGACACAGCACCGGGGAGCTGTTTTTT CSARDRHSTGELFF
16 few . TRBJ1-5 TRBV7-2 TGTGCCAGCAGCTTAGAGGGAGGCAATCTGGGTCAGCCCCAGCATTTT CASSLEGGNLGQPQHF
15 many TRBD2 TRBJ2-1 TRBV7-9 TGTGCCAGCAGCTTGAGCGGGAGAGGAACCAGAGAGCAGTTCTTC CASSLSGRGTREQFF
16 . . TRBJ2-2 TRBV6-2/TRBV6-3 TGTGCCAGCACCATAATGTTCGGGCGGGTCGCCGGGGAGCTGTTTTTT CASTIMFGRVAGELFF
13 many . TRBJ1-1 TRBV7-2 TGTGCCAGCCGTTGGACCGCCTACACTGAAGCTTTCTTT CASRWTAYTEAFF
17 many . TRBJ1-5 TRBV7-2 TGTGCCAGCAGCTTAGGGGCGGATTACTATAGCAATCAGCCCCAGCATTTT CASSLGADYYSNQPQHF
16 many TRBD1 TRBJ2-6 TRBV5-1 TGCGCCAGCAGCGCGACAGGGAGAGGTGGGGCCAACGTCCTGACTTTC CASSATGRGGANVLTF
12 many . TRBJ2-5 TRBV14 TGTGCCAGCAGCCAAGCCGGAAGAACCCAGTACTTC CASSQAGRTQYF
13 . . TRBJ1-3 TRBV11-1 TGTGCCAGCAGCCTTCTCAGAGGAAACACCATATATTTT CASSLLRGNTIYF
16 . TRBD2 TRBJ2-7 TRBV5-1 TGCGCCAGCAGCCGAACCCTTAGCGGGAGGGACTACGAGCAGTACTTC CASSRTLSGRDYEQYF
15 . TRBD2 TRBJ2-1 TRBV5-1 TGCGCCAGCAGCTTGGGGGGACTAGCATGGAATGAGCAGTTCTTC CASSLGGLAWNEQFF
13 many . TRBJ1-1 TRBV14 TGTGCCAGCAGCCAAGTGTGGAACACTGAAGCTTTCTTT CASSQVWNTEAFF
15 . . TRBJ1-5 TRBV6-2/TRBV6-3 TGTGCCAGCAGTTACTTGTGGGGTTATCTCCGGCCCCAGCATTTT CASSYLWGYLRPQHF
13 many . TRBJ2-5 TRBV20-1 TGCAGTGCTAGAGATGTGGCCGGGGAGACCCAGTACTTC CSARDVAGETQYF
13 many . TRBJ1-1 TRBV18 TGTGCCAGCTCACCACGCGATGACACTGAAGCTTTCTTT CASSPRDDTEAFF
12 many . TRBJ1-1 TRBV7-9 TGTGCCAGCAGCTTATTACGGGCTGAAGCTTTCTTT CASSLLRAEAFF